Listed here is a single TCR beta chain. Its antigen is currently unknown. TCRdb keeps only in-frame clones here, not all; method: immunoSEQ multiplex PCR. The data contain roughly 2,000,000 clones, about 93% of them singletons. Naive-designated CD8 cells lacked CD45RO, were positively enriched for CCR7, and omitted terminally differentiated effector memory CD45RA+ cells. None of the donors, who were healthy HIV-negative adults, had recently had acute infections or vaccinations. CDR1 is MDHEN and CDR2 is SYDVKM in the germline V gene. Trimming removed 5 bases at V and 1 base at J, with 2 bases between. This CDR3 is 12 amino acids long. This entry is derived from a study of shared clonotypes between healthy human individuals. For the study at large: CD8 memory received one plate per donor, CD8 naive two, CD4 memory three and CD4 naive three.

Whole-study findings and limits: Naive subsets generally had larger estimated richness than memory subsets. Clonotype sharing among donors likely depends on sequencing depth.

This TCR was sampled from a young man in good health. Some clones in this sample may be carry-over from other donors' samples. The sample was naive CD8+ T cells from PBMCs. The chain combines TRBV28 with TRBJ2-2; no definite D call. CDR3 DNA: TGTGCCAGCAGTGAGAACACCGGGGAGCTGTTTTTT. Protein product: CASSENTGELFF.